The source of this T cell receptor beta chain is a study of T-cell reconstitution after alpha-beta-depleted transplantation in children. Researchers prepared the TCRbeta library using unique molecular identifiers, the study reports. Each CDR3 protein gets one entry after TCRdb re-called the PCR reads with MiXCR. The repertoire holds 780,000 or so distinct CDR3 sequences, with 16% as singletons. Germline CDR1 and CDR2: MNHEY and SVGAGI. V lost 2 bases and J lost 2, with 7 bases in between. The CDR3 length is 13 residues. The receptor was isolated from a male patient aged 10-17 years who had a stem cell transplant for acute lymphoblastic leukemia, so the T cells may come from the graft donor. Sample: PBMCs, mostly from graft donor cells, taken 360 days after TCRalphabeta/CD19-depleted stem cell transplant. This rearrangement joins TRBV6-5 to TRBJ2-7; unclear D gene. CDR3 sequence (DNA): TGTGCCAGCAGTTACGGGCGCACCTACGAGCAGTACTTC. It encodes CASSYGRTYEQYF.